The 17 T cell receptor beta chains listed next were all sequenced from one sample in a study of blood T cell repertoires in COVID-19. Produced via immunoSEQ multiplex PCR; TCRdb's table is partial and in-frame only. The data contain 180,000 or so clones, about 83% of them singletons. Input material: PBMCs or T cells enriched from blood (not recorded which). These receptors were obtained from a woman aged 25-40 years who had recovered from COVID-19.

This clone has just one count. The chain uses TRBV5-1 and TRBJ2-1; TRBD2 agrees at 8 bases. V shed 4 bases and J 7 bases; nucleotides not matched to a gene: 1. There are 12 residues in the CDR3. Per the germline V gene, CDR1 is SGHRS and CDR2 is YFSETQ. In DNA form, the CDR3 reads TGCGCCAGCAGCCGGGGGGGTAATGAGCAGTTCTTC. Protein product: CASSRGGNEQFF. The full variable domain, with the rest looked up from reference TRBV5-1 and TRBJ2-1, is KAGVTQTPRYLIKTRGQQVTLSCSPISGHRSVSWYQQTPGQGLQFLFEYFSETQRNKGNFPGRFSGRQFSNSRSEMNVSTLELGDSALYLCASSRGGNEQFFGPGTRLTVL.

The rearrangement links TRBV3-1 (or the pseudogene TRBV3-2) to TRBJ2-2; D is unresolved. The V end lost 5 bases, the J end lost 7 bases, and 8 bases lay between the germline ends. This CDR3 is built from 12 residues. Germline V gives CDR1 LGHDT, CDR2 YNNKEL (reference sequence). The CDR3 DNA reads as TGTGCCAGCAGCAAAAGTAGCGGGGAGCTGTTTTTT. Residues: CASSKSSGELFF.

V and J are TRBV5-4 and TRBJ2-1; TRBD2 aligns across 8 bases. V lost 2 bases, J lost 4 bases, and 2 bases stayed unmatched. The CDR3 is 14 residues long. Germline assignment: CDR1 SGHNT and CDR2 YYREEE (reference sequence). This chain's CDR3 is CASSLAGAYNEQFF. In DNA form, the CDR3 reads TGTGCCAGCAGCTTAGCGGGAGCGTACAATGAGCAGTTCTTC.

The chain couples TRBV3-1 (or the pseudogene TRBV3-2) to TRBJ1-1, with 7 bases fitting TRBD1. J was trimmed by 11 bases and V by 1 base; bases with no gene match: 16. The CDR3 extends over 16 amino acids. The V gene's germline CDR1 is LGHDT and CDR2 YNNKEL (reference sequence). The DNA for the CDR3 is TGTGCCAGCAGCCAAGGAGACACCGGGACAGTTGTTGGGGCTTTCTTT. Residues: CASSQGDTGTVVGAFF.

V is TRBV7-9 and J is TRBJ1-2; D is unclear. There are 12 residues in the CDR3. Germline-derived CDR1 and CDR2 are SEHNR and FQNEAQ (reference sequence). Trimming cost V 2 bases and J 2 bases, with 3 bases left between them. The CDR3 is CASSLQNYGYTF. CDR3 in DNA: TGTGCCAGCAGCTTACAGAACTATGGCTACACCTTC.

This clone appeared a few times. The chain links TRBV5-4 to TRBJ1-4; tentatively, D is TRBD1 (5 bases). Germline lookup yields CDR1 SGHNT and CDR2 YYREEE (reference sequence). CDR3 length equals 15 residues. V shed 5 bases and J shed 3 bases, with 14 bases lying between them. The CDR3 region has the DNA TGTGCCAGCAGTTCCACCAGGGATGCTAATGAAAAACTGTTTTTT. It encodes CASSSTRDANEKLFF.

This clone turned up a few times. The CDR3 nucleotides read TGTGCCAGCAGTTCCGAGGGGGAGAGGCCCCAGCATTTT. It encodes CASSSEGERPQHF. The chain joins TRBV12-3 or TRBV12-4 to TRBJ1-5; the D gene is possibly TRBD1 (6 bases). CDR3 length: 13 residues. Trimming took 4 bases from V and 9 from J, leaving 13 bases between them.

In DNA, the CDR3 is TGTGCCAGCAGCCATGCCGACAGGGGAAGTGAAGCTTTCTTT. Its translation is CASSHADRGSEAFF. The rearrangement uses TRBV7-2 and TRBJ1-1; 8 bases agree with TRBD1. The CDR3 sequence is 14 residues long. V was pared by 5 bases and J by 7 bases, with 9 bases of the junction left unmatched. From germline, CDR1 is SGHTA and CDR2 FQGNSA.

The rearrangement links TRBV11-2 to TRBJ1-2; possible D gene TRBD1, 6 bases. Germline loops: CDR1 SGHAT, CDR2 FQNNGV. This CDR3 has 15 residues. Trimming pared 5 bases from V and 4 bases from J, leaving 17 bases between. For the CDR3, the DNA is TGTGCCAGCAGCATTTCTGGGGACACCCCCTATGGCTACACCTTC. Amino acids: CASSISGDTPYGYTF.

V is TRBV2 and J is TRBJ1-6; 7 nucleotides align to TRBD1. CDR3 size: 15 residues. Germline V gene sequence: CDR1 SNHLY, CDR2 FYNNEI. V lost 7 bases and J lost 10; bases outside the gene matches: 13. The CDR3 reads CASTPREGARSPLHF. In DNA form, the CDR3 reads TGTGCCAGCACACCTCGGGAGGGGGCGAGATCACCCCTCCACTTT.

This clone was found once. CDR3 in DNA: TGTGCCAGCAGCTTAGGGGGCGGGGTGAACAATGAGCAGTTCTTC. It translates to CASSLGGGVNNEQFF. The V gene is TRBV7-2, the J gene TRBJ2-1; D perhaps matches TRBD2 (6 bases). Trimming stripped 1 base from V and 5 bases from J, with 12 bases between. CDR3 length equals 15 residues. CDR1 SGHTA and CDR2 FQGNSA come from the germline V gene.

The chain has TRBV3-1 (or the pseudogene TRBV3-2) and TRBJ2-3, with D perhaps TRBD2 (6 bases). The CDR3 is 15 residues long. V was pared by 5 bases and J by 1 base, with 13 bases between. The germline gives CDR1 LGHDT, CDR2 YNNKEL (reference sequence). The CDR3 DNA follows: TGTGCCAGCAGCAGGGCTAGCGAGGGCACAGATACGCAGTATTTT. Encoded protein: CASSRASEGTDTQYF.

The chain links TRBV28 to TRBJ2-1; TRBD2 agrees at 7 bases. The ends lost 4 bases at V and 6 bases at J; junction bases unmatched: 6. There are 14 residues in the CDR3. Germline lookup yields CDR1 MDHEN and CDR2 SYDVKM. In DNA, the CDR3 is TGTGCCAGCAGTTCCCCAGCGGGGTTCAATGAGCAGTTCTTC. This translates into CASSSPAGFNEQFF.

This clone was seen only once. V is TRBV28 and J is TRBJ1-2, with 12 bases fitting TRBD1. Germline V gene lookup returns CDR1 MDHEN and CDR2 SYDVKM. The CDR3 is 15 residues long. With V trimmed by 5 bases and J by 7 bases, 8 bases remained unmatched. Here the CDR3 reads CASSGPGQGARGYTF. The DNA of the CDR3 is TGTGCCAGCAGTGGTCCGGGACAGGGGGCGCGTGGCTACACCTTC.

The sample holds a few counts of this clone. DNA of the CDR3: TGTGCCAGCAGCCTCGGCCGGAGGGGCACTGAAGCTTTCTTT. Translating it yields CASSLGRRGTEAFF. This sequence joins TRBV3-1 (or the pseudogene TRBV3-2) and TRBJ1-1, with D perhaps TRBD1 (5 bases). CDR1 LGHDT and CDR2 YNNKEL come from the germline V gene (reference sequence). The V gene lost 4 bases and the J gene lost 4 bases, with 13 bases spanning the gap. The CDR3 has 14 residues.

The chain is built from TRBV7-2 and TRBJ2-2; D uncertain. V was trimmed by 5 bases and J by 3 bases, leaving 13 bases between them. Germline CDR1 SGHTA, CDR2 FQGNSA. The CDR3 spans 15 residues. Here the CDR3 reads CASSPSARHTGELFF. DNA of the CDR3: TGTGCCAGCAGCCCCTCCGCGCGCCACACCGGGGAGCTGTTTTTT.

This clone was found once. The chain recombines TRBV5-6 with TRBJ2-2; the match to TRBD2 covers 13 bases. CDR1 and CDR2 from the germline V gene are SGHDT and YYEEEE. The CDR3 extends over 16 amino acids. V lost 4 bases, J lost 7 bases, and 7 bases stayed unmatched. Here the CDR3 reads CASSPGLAGAIGELFF. The CDR3 DNA reads as TGTGCCAGCAGCCCCGGACTAGCGGGAGCAATCGGGGAGCTGTTTTTT.